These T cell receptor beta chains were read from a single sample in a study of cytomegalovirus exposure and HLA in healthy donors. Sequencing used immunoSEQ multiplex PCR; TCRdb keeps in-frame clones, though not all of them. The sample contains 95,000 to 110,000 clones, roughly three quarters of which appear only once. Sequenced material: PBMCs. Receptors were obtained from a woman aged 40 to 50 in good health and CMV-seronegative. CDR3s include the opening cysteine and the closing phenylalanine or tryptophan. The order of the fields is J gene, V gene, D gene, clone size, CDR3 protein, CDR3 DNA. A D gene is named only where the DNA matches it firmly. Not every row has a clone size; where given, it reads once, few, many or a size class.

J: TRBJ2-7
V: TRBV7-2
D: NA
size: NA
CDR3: CASSPSAYRYEQYF
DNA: TGTGCCAGCAGCCCTAGCGCCTACCGGTACGAGCAGTACTTC

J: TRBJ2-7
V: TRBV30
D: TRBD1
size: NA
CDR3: CAWAGLGQGAGEQYF
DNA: TGTGCCTGGGCAGGGTTGGGACAGGGGGCGGGGGAGCAGTACTTC

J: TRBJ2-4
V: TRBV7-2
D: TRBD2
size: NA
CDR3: CASSSPGLAGGRNIQYF
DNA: TGTGCCAGCAGCTCCCCCGGACTAGCGGGAGGTCGTAACATTCAGTACTTC

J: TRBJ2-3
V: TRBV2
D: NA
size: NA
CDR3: CASSVRGSYTDTQYF
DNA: TGTGCCAGCAGTGTCCGTGGGAGCTATACAGATACGCAGTATTTT

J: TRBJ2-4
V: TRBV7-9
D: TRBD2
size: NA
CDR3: CASSPSGSNIQYF
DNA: TGTGCCAGCAGCCCTAGCGGGAGCAACATTCAGTACTTC

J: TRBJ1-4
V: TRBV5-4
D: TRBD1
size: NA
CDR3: CASSLGQGGNEKLFF
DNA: TGTGCCAGCAGCTTGGGACAGGGGGGGAATGAAAAACTGTTTTTT

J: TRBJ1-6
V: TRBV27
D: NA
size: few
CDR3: CASSEQGRNSPLHF
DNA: TGTGCCAGCAGTGAACAGGGACGTAATTCACCCCTCCACTTT

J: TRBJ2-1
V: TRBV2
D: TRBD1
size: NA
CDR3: CASSTAGGAVNEQFF
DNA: TGTGCCAGCAGTACCGCAGGGGGCGCGGTGAATGAGCAGTTCTTC

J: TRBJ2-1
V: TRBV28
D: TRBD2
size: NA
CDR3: CASSRLAGEQFF
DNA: TGTGCCAGCAGTAGACTAGCGGGAGAGCAGTTCTTC

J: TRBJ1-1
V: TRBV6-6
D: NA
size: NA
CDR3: CASSWGAGTEAFF
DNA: TGTGCCAGCAGTTGGGGAGCTGGCACTGAAGCTTTCTTT

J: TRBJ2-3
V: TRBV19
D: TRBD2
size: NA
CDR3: CASSMAGVLRDTQYF
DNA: TGTGCCAGTAGTATGGCGGGAGTCCTTAGGGATACGCAGTATTTT

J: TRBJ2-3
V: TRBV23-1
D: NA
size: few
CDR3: CASSHLERTDSSTDTQYF
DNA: TGCGCCAGCAGTCACCTCGAAAGGACAGATTCTAGCACAGATACGCAGTATTTT

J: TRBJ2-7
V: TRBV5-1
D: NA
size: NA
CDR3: CASSLSARYEQYF
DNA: TGCGCCAGCAGCTTGTCAGCGCGCTACGAGCAGTACTTC

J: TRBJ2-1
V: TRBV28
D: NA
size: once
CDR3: CASSPGGLGSYNEQFF
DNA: TGTGCCAGCAGTCCGGGCGGGCTAGGCTCCTACAATGAGCAGTTCTTC

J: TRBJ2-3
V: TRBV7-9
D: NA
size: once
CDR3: CASSHPLALTDTQYF
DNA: TGTGCCAGCAGCCACCCCCTAGCCCTCACAGATACGCAGTATTTT